This T cell receptor (beta chain) came from a study of T cells in Graves' hyperthyroidism and ophthalmopathy. The source material, RNA transcripts, was used to amplify TCR beta CDR3 regions. The HTBI primer set drove a first-round RT-PCR of the TCR CDR3. MiXCR, applied by TCRdb to the multiplex PCR reads, yields one record per CDR3 protein. In the table there are 350,000 to 400,000 distinct CDR3 sequences, roughly 13% of which are singletons. CDR1 is MNHEY, CDR2 SMNVEV, per germline (reference sequence). Unmatched junction bases numbered 9, after V lost 4 bases and J lost 7 bases. This CDR3 contains 15 residues. This clonotype was seen at least ten times.

The chain combines TRBV27 with TRBJ2-1, with TRBD2 identical over 8 bases. The sequence came from a woman aged 55-70 years with Graves' hyperthyroidism. The sample taken for sequencing was blood. CDR3 DNA sequence: TGTGCCAGCAGTTACAGCGGGAGAGGTTTAAATGAGCAGTTCTTC. Translated, it gives CASSYSGRGLNEQFF.